The rows below give T cell receptor beta chains drawn from one sample of a study of breast tumors, draining lymph nodes, adjacent tissues. TCRdb reanalysed the multiplex PCR reads using MiXCR and keeps one entry per CDR3 protein. The table shows 150,000 to 200,000 distinct CDR3 sequences, with 33% occurring only once. Sequencing was carried out using axillary lymph node tissue. The receptors originated from a female donor with breast cancer. Some clones in this sample may be carry-over from other donors' samples. CDR3s include the opening cysteine and the closing phenylalanine or tryptophan. D genes are given only for firm matches. Size is omitted from some rows. Given values are once, few, many or a class for expanded clones.

NA	TRBV14	many	TRBJ2-7	CASSQVRSRGGEQYF	TGTGCCAGCAGCCAAGTTCGAAGCAGGGGCGGCGAGCAGTACTTC
NA	TRBV11-1	many	TRBJ2-2	CASSLGVRGNTGELFF	TGTGCCAGCAGCTTAGGTGTCCGGGGCAACACCGGGGAGCTGTTTTTT
NA	TRBV4-1	NA	TRBJ2-5	CASSQDGGIQETQYF	TGCGCCAGCAGCCAAGATGGGGGGATCCAAGAGACCCAGTACTTC
TRBD1	TRBV7-2	NA	TRBJ2-5	CASSPGLDRGAQETRYF	TGTGCCAGCAGCCCCGGACTGGACAGGGGGGCACAAGAGACCCGGTACTTC
TRBD2	TRBV6-5	many	TRBJ2-7	CASSPGLAGGPFEQYF	TGTGCCAGCAGCCCCGGACTAGCGGGAGGGCCCTTCGAGCAGTACTTC
NA	TRBV6-1	NA	TRBJ1-2	CASSAEKGSGYTF	TGTGCCAGCAGTGCCGAGAAAGGGTCCGGCTACACCTTC
NA	TRBV7-6	many	TRBJ2-7	CASSLTHEQYF	TGTGCCAGCAGCTTGACCCACGAGCAGTACTTC
NA	TRBV7-9	NA	TRBJ1-4	CASSLKAQGSEKLFF	TGTGCCAGCAGCTTAAAGGCACAGGGAAGTGAAAAACTGTTTTTT
TRBD1	TRBV2	NA	TRBJ1-4	CASIRGQGAF	TGTGCCAGCATACGGGGACAGGGGGCTTTT
NA	TRBV3-1	few	TRBJ1-2	CASSQVESVGYTF	TGTGCCAGCAGCCAAGTTGAATCGGTTGGTTACACCTTC
TRBD2	TRBV5-1	many	TRBJ2-1	CASSLVRTSADEQFF	TGCGCCAGCAGCTTGGTTCGGACTAGCGCCGATGAGCAGTTCTTC
TRBD1	TRBV5-5	many	TRBJ2-7	CASSSPRTGFSYEQYF	TGTGCCAGCAGCTCGCCTCGGACAGGCTTCTCCTACGAGCAGTACTTC
TRBD1	TRBV10-1	many	TRBJ2-1	CASSLSGTARSEQFF	TGCGCCAGCAGCCTTTCCGGGACAGCTCGAAGCGAGCAGTTCTTC
NA	TRBV11-2	many	TRBJ2-7	CASSLAGSFSYEQYF	TGTGCCAGCAGCTTAGCGGGGTCTTTCTCCTACGAGCAGTACTTC
TRBD2	TRBV7-2	many	TRBJ2-1	CASSIQAGGPVVNEQFF	TGTGCCAGCAGCATACAAGCGGGGGGGCCAGTAGTCAATGAGCAGTTCTTC
TRBD1	TRBV2	NA	TRBJ1-1	CASRFMTGNTEALF	TGTGCCAGCAGGTTTATGACAGGGAACACTGAAGCTCTCTTT
NA	TRBV27	few	TRBJ1-2	CASSRLTGTTNYGYTF	TGTGCCAGCAGTCGTCTGACCGGGACGACTAACTATGGCTACACCTTC
NA	TRBV11-1	many	TRBJ2-2	CASSLLQGFGELFF	TGTGCCAGCAGCCTTCTTCAGGGATTCGGGGAGCTGTTTTTT
TRBD2	TRBV10-3	NA	TRBJ2-3	CAISAHLAGDVDTQYF	TGTGCCATCAGTGCCCACCTAGCGGGAGACGTAGATACGCAGTATTTT
NA	TRBV29-1	NA	TRBJ1-2	CSVGFGYTF	TGCAGCGTGGGGTTCGGCTACACCTTC
NA	TRBV7-8	once	TRBJ2-1	CASSPYLSRGNYNEQFF	TGTGCCAGCAGCCCGTACTTATCCCGGGGGAACTACAATGAGCAGTTCTTC
NA	TRBV6-4	many	TRBJ2-1	CASSDSNYNEQFF	TGTGCCAGCAGTGACTCCAATTACAATGAGCAGTTCTTC
NA	TRBV7-9	many	TRBJ1-6	CASSFESSYNSPLHF	TGTGCCAGCAGCTTCGAAAGCTCCTATAATTCACCCCTCCACTTT
NA	TRBV7-2	medium-sized	TRBJ2-3	CASSLEGPADTQYF	TGTGCCAGCAGCTTAGAGGGGCCCGCAGATACGCAGTATTTT
NA	TRBV12-5	many	TRBJ2-5	CASGLSARETQYF	TGTGCTAGTGGTTTGAGCGCGCGAGAGACCCAGTACTTC